A selection of T cell receptor beta chains follows, all from one sample in a study of blood T cells in healthy people across ages. TCRdb recomputed calls from the 5' RACE reads with MiXCR, one row per CDR3 protein. This sample has roughly 550,000 distinct CDR3 sequences; about 25% occur once, and the top ten carry roughly 9.4%. These data were also filed under a second study, of T cells of mothers and their children.

The sequenced sample was blood. The source of these receptors is a boy aged 5-17 years in good health. The CDR3 runs from the conserved cysteine through the conserved F or W. A D gene is named only where the DNA matches it firmly. Expanded clones get a size class; other rows say once, few or many, or leave the size out.

DNA | CDR3 | J | V | D | size
TGCGCCAGCCGGGCCCAGGGGACCCAGTACTTC | CASRAQGTQYF | TRBJ2-5 | TRBV5-1 | . | .
TGCGCCAGCAGCGGCCCCCCCCAGGGCCGCTTGGGCACAGATACGCAGTATTTT | CASSGPPQGRLGTDTQYF | TRBJ2-3 | TRBV4-3 | . | .
TGTGCCAGCAGCTATATGACAGGGCTAACCTACGAGCAGTACTTC | CASSYMTGLTYEQYF | TRBJ2-7 | TRBV6-5 | TRBD1 | .
TGTGCCAGCAGCTCGGAGGGGCGGGTGAACACTGAAGATTTCTTT | CASSSEGRVNTEDFF | TRBJ1-1 | TRBV7-2 | . | .
TGTGCCAGCAGCCCCGGGACTTGGGAAACTGAAGCTTTCTTT | CASSPGTWETEAFF | TRBJ1-1 | TRBV3-1 | . | few
TGTGCCAGCAGTGAGGTGGGGGCCCGCACAGATACGCAGTATTTT | CASSEVGARTDTQYF | TRBJ2-3 | TRBV2 | . | few
TGTGCCAGCAGTTTTGAGGGCACCTACGAGCAGTACTTC | CASSFEGTYEQYF | TRBJ2-7 | TRBV12-3/TRBV12-4 | . | many
TGCAGCGTTAGAGGGGATGGGGGAGATACGCAGTATTTT | CSVRGDGGDTQYF | TRBJ2-3 | TRBV29-1 | . | few
TGCAGTGCTAGAGGGGGGTCGGAGGGGCATCGACCCAAAAACATTCAGTACTTC | CSARGGSEGHRPKNIQYF | TRBJ2-4 | TRBV20-1 | . | few
TGTGCCAGCAGCCCGGGACAGGTGTTCTACAATGAGCAGTTCTTC | CASSPGQVFYNEQFF | TRBJ2-1 | TRBV28 | TRBD1 | .
TGTGCCAGCAGCGTCCTAGCGGGACACCAAGAGACCCAGTACTTC | CASSVLAGHQETQYF | TRBJ2-5 | TRBV7-9 | TRBD2 | .
TGTGCCAGCAGTTCGTCGGGACAGGGGGAACCGAACACTGAAGCTTTCTTT | CASSSSGQGEPNTEAFF | TRBJ1-1 | TRBV6-2/TRBV6-3 | TRBD1 | few
TGTGCCAGCAGTTTTTTCTTGGGGCAAAATCAGCCCCAGCATTTT | CASSFFLGQNQPQHF | TRBJ1-5 | TRBV28 | . | .
TGTGCCAGCAGAACGGGATCCCTTAGCTCCTACAATGAGCAGTTCTTC | CASRTGSLSSYNEQFF | TRBJ2-1 | TRBV7-9 | . | .
TGTGCCAGCAGCCCCCTACCAAGGGGAAATTCACCCCTCCACTTT | CASSPLPRGNSPLHF | TRBJ1-6 | TRBV7-2 | . | many
TGTGCCAGCAGCTTATCCACAGGGGAGGACGAAAAACTGTTTTTT | CASSLSTGEDEKLFF | TRBJ1-4 | TRBV7-9 | TRBD1 | .
TGTGCCAGCAGCGCCGGGACAGGGGACACAGATACGCAGTATTTT | CASSAGTGDTDTQYF | TRBJ2-3 | TRBV6-4 | TRBD1 | many
TGTGCCAGCAGCGACCTATCCGGGAGGAGGTCAGAGACCCAGTACTTC | CASSDLSGRRSETQYF | TRBJ2-5 | TRBV7-2 | TRBD2 | few
TGTGCCAGCAGCTTGGCGGGACAGGGCACAGATACGCAGTATTTT | CASSLAGQGTDTQYF | TRBJ2-3 | TRBV5-8 | TRBD1 | .
TGTGCCAGCAGCGCGGGACAGGGGGAGGACGAGCAGTACTTC | CASSAGQGEDEQYF | TRBJ2-7 | TRBV7-9 | TRBD1 | many
TGTGCCAGCACCGAGGGCAGGTATTCGGATGAAAAACTGTTTTTT | CASTEGRYSDEKLFF | TRBJ1-4 | TRBV2 | . | .
TGCAGTGCGACATCTACTAGCGCGACGTCCTACAATGAGCAGTTCTTC | CSATSTSATSYNEQFF | TRBJ2-1 | TRBV20-1 | TRBD2 | few
TGCAGCGTCTATGCTGACGAGCAGTACTTC | CSVYADEQYF | TRBJ2-7 | TRBV29-1 | . | many
TGCAGTGCCAAGAGCCCCTCCTACAATGAGCAGTTCTTC | CSAKSPSYNEQFF | TRBJ2-1 | TRBV20-1 | . | few
TGTGCCAGCAGCTTGGGTTTGGGACAAATGGCTTTCTTT | CASSLGLGQMAFF | TRBJ1-1 | TRBV7-6 | . | few
TGTGCCAGCAGCTTAGTCCCAGGGGGGAATGGCTACACCTTC | CASSLVPGGNGYTF | TRBJ1-2 | TRBV11-2 | TRBD1 | few
TGCGCCAGCAGCCAAGAGAACCGGGACAGGGGTTCTGGGGCCAACGTCCTGACTTTC | CASSQENRDRGSGANVLTF | TRBJ2-6 | TRBV4-3 | TRBD1 | .
TGTGCCAGCAGTCAGACAGGGAGTAATGAAAAACTGTTTTTT | CASSQTGSNEKLFF | TRBJ1-4 | TRBV12-3/TRBV12-4 | TRBD1 | few
TGTGCCAGCAGCCAAACAGGGGGCGCCGCCTACGAGCAGTACTTC | CASSQTGGAAYEQYF | TRBJ2-7 | TRBV3-1 | TRBD1 | once
TGTGCCAGCAGAGGGGACAGGAGGGTCAACGAGCAGTACTTC | CASRGDRRVNEQYF | TRBJ2-7 | TRBV6-5 | TRBD1 | few
TGTGCCATCAGCGGGACAGGGGGCTTCAACGAGCAGTACTTC | CAISGTGGFNEQYF | TRBJ2-7 | TRBV10-3 | TRBD1 | few
TGCAGTGCTAGAGATACGAGCGAACAAGAGCAGTTCTTC | CSARDTSEQEQFF | TRBJ2-1 | TRBV20-1 | . | .
TGTGCCAGCAGCCCGAGTGGGTTATATTCACCCCTCCACTTT | CASSPSGLYSPLHF | TRBJ1-6 | TRBV27 | . | .
TGCGCCAGCAGCTACGCCGGGACAGGGGGCGAGTACGAGCAGTACTTC | CASSYAGTGGEYEQYF | TRBJ2-7 | TRBV5-1 | TRBD1 | .
TGTGCCACCAGGGCGGTGGAGCTGTTTTTT | CATRAVELFF | TRBJ2-2 | TRBV6-6 | . | few
TGTGCCATTGCACGCGGGGGGGCGGAAGAGACCCTGTACTTC | CAIARGGAEETLYF | TRBJ2-5 | TRBV7-8 | TRBD2 | once
TGCAGTGCTAGAGATATTACTAGCGGGAGGGGGCGAGATACGCAGTATTTT | CSARDITSGRGRDTQYF | TRBJ2-3 | TRBV20-1 | TRBD2 | few
TGCAGTGCCGTCCGGGGGCGGACCTCTGGAAACACCATATATTTT | CSAVRGRTSGNTIYF | TRBJ1-3 | TRBV20-1 | . | few
TGTGCCAGCAGTGATTGGACAGAAAATCAGCCCCAGCATTTT | CASSDWTENQPQHF | TRBJ1-5 | TRBV2 | . | .
TGTGCCAGCTCACCGAGCAGCCTCTCGTACGAGCAGTACTTC | CASSPSSLSYEQYF | TRBJ2-7 | TRBV18 | . | many
TGCAGTGGGGACACCTATCTGAACACTGAAGCTTTCTTT | CSGDTYLNTEAFF | TRBJ1-1 | TRBV20-1 | . | .